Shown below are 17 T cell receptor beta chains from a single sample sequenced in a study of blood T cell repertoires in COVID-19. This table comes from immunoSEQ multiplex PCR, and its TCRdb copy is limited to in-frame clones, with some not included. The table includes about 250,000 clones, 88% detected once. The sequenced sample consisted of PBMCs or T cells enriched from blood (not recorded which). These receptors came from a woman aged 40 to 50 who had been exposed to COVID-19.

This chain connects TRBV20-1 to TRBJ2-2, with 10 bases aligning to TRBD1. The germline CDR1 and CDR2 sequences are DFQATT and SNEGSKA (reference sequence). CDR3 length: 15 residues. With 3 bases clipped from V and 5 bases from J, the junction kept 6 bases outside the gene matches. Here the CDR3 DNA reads TGCAGTGCTAGTGACAGGGGGCGAATGACCGGGGAGCTGTTTTTT. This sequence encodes CSASDRGRMTGELFF.

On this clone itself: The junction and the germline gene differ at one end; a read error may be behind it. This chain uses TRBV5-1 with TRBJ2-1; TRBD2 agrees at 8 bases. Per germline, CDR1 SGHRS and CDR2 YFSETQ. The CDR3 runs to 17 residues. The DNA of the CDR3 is TGTGCCAGCAGCCGAGGGCGGGGGGCGCAGGGTCGAAATGAGCAGTTCTTC. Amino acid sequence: CASSRGRGAQGRNEQFF.

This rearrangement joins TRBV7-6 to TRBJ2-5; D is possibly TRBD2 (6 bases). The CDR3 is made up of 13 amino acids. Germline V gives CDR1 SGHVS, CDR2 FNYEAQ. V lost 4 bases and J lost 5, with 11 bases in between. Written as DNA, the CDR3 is TGTGCCAGCAGCTCGGACTATTTGGAGACCCAGTACTTC. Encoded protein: CASSSDYLETQYF. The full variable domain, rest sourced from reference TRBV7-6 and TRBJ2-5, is GAGVSQSPRYKVTKRGQDVALRCDPISGHVSLYWYRQALGQGPEFLTYFNYEAQQDKSGLPNDRFSAERPEGSISTLTIQRTEQRDSAMYRCASSSDYLETQYFGPGTRLLVL.

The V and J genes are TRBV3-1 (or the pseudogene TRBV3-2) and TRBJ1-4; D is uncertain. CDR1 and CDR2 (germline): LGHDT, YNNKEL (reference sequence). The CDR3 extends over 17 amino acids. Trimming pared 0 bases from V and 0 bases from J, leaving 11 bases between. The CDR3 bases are TGTGCCAGCAGCCAAGATCTTGGGCGGGCAACTAATGAAAAACTGTTTTTT. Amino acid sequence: CASSQDLGRATNEKLFF.

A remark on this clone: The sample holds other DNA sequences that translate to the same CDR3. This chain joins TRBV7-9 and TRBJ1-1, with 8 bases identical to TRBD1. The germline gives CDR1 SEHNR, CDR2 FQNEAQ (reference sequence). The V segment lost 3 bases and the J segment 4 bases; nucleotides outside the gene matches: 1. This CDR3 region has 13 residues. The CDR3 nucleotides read TGTGCCAGCAGCTTGACAGGGGTCACTGAAGCTTTCTTT. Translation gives CASSLTGVTEAFF.

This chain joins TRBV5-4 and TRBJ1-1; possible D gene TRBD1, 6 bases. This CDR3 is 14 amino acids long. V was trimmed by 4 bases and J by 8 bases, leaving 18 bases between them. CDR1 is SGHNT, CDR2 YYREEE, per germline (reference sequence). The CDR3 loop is CASSLTEGGGEAFF. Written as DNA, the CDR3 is TGTGCCAGCAGCCTGACAGAAGGGGGGGGAGAAGCTTTCTTT.

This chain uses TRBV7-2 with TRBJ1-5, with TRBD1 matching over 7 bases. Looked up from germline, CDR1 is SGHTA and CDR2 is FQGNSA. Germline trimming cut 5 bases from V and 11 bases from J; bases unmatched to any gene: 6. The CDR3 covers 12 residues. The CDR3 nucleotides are TGTGCCAGCAGCCTCAGGGGGAGGTCCCAGCATTTT. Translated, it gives CASSLRGRSQHF. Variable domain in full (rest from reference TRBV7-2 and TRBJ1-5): GAGVSQSPSNKVTEKGKDVELRCDPISGHTALYWYRQSLGQGLEFLIYFQGNSAPDKSGLPSDRFSAERTGGSVSTLTIQRTQQEDSAVYLCASSLRGRSQHFGDGTRLSIL.

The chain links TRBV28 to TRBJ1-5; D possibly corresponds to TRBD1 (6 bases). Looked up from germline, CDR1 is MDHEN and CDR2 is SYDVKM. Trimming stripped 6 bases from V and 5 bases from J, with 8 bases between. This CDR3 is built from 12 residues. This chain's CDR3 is CASSTGYQPQHF. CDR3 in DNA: TGTGCCAGCAGCACAGGGTATCAGCCCCAGCATTTT.

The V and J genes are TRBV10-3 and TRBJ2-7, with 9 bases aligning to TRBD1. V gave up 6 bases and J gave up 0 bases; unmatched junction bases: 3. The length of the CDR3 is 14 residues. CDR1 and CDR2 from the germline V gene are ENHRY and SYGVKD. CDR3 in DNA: TGTGCCATCAGCGGGACAGGGAGCTCCTACGAGCAGTACGTC. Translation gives CAISGTGSSYEQYV.

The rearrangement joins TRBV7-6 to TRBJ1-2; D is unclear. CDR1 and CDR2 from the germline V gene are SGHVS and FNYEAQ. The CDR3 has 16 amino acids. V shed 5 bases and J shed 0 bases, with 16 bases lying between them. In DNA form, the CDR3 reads TGTGCCAGCAGCCCCTCCCTGGAGGCAGCTAACTATGGCTACACCTTC. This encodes CASSPSLEAANYGYTF.

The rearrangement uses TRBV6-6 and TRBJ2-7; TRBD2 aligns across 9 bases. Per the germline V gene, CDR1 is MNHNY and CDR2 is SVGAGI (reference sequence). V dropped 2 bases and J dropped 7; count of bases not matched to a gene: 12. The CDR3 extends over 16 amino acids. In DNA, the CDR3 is TGTGCCAGCAGTTACCTAGCAGCGGGGGGATCGGGAGAGCAGTACTTC. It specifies CASSYLAAGGSGEQYF.

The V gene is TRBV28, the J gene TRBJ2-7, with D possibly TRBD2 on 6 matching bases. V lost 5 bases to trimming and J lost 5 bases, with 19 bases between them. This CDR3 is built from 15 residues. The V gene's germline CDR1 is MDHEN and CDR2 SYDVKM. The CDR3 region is CASSAAQAGEDEQYV. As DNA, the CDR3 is TGTGCCAGCAGTGCCGCACAGGCCGGGGAGGACGAGCAGTACGTC.

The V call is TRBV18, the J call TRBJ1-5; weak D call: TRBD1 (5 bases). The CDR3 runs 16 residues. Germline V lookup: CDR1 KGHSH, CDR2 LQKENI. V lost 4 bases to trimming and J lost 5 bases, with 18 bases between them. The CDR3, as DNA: TGTGCCAGCTCACTAGGGGAGGGGATCCGGCATCAGCCCCAGCATTTT. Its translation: CASSLGEGIRHQPQHF.

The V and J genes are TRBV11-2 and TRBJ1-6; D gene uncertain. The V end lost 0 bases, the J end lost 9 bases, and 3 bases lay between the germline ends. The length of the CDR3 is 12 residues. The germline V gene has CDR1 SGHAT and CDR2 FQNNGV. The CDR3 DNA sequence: TGTGCCAGCAGCTTAGAAGCTTCACCCCTCCACTTT. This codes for CASSLEASPLHF.

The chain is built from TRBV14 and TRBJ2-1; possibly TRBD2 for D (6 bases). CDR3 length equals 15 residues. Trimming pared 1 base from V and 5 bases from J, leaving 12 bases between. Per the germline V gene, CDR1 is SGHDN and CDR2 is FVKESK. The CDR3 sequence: CASSQGMWEDNEQFF. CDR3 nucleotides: TGTGCCAGCAGCCAAGGCATGTGGGAGGACAATGAGCAGTTCTTC.

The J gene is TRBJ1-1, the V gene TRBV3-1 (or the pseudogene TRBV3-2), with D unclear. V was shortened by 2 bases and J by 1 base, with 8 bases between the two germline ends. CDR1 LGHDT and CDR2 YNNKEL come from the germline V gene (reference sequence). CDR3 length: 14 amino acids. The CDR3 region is CASSQPPSNTEAFF. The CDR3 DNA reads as TGTGCCAGCAGCCAACCCCCCTCGAACACTGAAGCTTTCTTT.

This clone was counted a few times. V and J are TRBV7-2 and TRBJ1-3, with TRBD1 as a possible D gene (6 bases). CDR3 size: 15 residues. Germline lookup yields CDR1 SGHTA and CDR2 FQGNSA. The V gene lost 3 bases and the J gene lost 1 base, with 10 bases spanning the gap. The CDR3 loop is CASSFYRESGNTIYF. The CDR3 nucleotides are TGTGCCAGCAGCTTCTACAGGGAATCTGGAAACACCATATATTTT.